Included here is one T cell receptor (beta chain) sequence, with context. The antigen is unknown. Constant-region reverse primers amplified full-length variable regions, followed by semi-nested Nested Universal Primer A PCR. TCRdb re-analysed the 5' RACE reads in MiXCR, keeping a single row per CDR3 protein. The sample carries nearly 55,000 distinct CDR3 sequences, roughly 22% recorded once. This CDR3 region has 18 residues. CDR1 and CDR2 from the germline V gene are SGHVS and FQNEAQ. V shed 4 bases and J 9 bases; nucleotides not matched to a gene: 23. Study-wide results and limits: Tumor Tregs overlapped most with tumor, then blood, naive CD4+ cells. Larger-cohort validation covered only one TCR beta V-J rearrangement.

Sequenced material: tumor-infiltrating naive CD4+ T cells sorted from the breast tumor. The subset denotes: naive CD4+ T cells, CD4+CD45RA+CD25-. V and J are TRBV7-8 and TRBJ2-5; 7 bases fit TRBD2. This clonotype originated in a female donor with breast cancer. CDR3 DNA sequence: TGTGCCAGCAGCTCCCGGGGAGGGGTCCCAGGTCCTCAAGAATCCCAGTACTTC. Its protein is CASSSRGGVPGPQESQYF.